Given below is one TCR beta chain in context. This CDR3 region has 13 residues. CDR1 and CDR2 from the germline V gene are GTSNPN and SVGIG (reference sequence). Trimming pared 4 bases from V and 8 bases from J, leaving 16 bases between. MiXCR, applied by TCRdb to the 5' RACE reads, yields one record per CDR3 protein. The table records 450,000 or so distinct CDR3 sequences, 20% to 25% of them present only once. These data are taken from a study of identical twins. These records were also assigned to another study, of T cells expressing NK-cell markers. That work contributes: The study found dominant NKG2C+ clonotypes at about 1.0-7.0% of CD8+ T cells in roughly six donors.

Sequenced: CD4+ T cells sorted from blood. V is TRBV30 and J is TRBJ2-3; maybe TRBD2 (5 bases). The TCR sequence derives from a woman aged 18 to 35 in good health. CDR3 in amino acids: CAWNRNYAGTQYF. CDR3 bases: TGTGCCTGGAATAGAAACTATGCGGGTACGCAGTATTTT.